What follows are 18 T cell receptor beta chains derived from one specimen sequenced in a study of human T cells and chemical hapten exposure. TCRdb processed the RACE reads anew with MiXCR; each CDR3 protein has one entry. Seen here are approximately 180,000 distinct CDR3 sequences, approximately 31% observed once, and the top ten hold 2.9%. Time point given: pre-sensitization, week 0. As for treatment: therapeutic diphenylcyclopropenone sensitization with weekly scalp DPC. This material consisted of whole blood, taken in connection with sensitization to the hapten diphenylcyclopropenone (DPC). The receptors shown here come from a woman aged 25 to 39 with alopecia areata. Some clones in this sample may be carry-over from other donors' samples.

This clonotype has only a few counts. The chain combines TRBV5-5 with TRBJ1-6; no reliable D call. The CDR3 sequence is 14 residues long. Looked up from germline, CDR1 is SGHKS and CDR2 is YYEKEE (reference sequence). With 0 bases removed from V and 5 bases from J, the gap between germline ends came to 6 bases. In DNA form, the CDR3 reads TGTGCCAGCAGCTTGGGCCAGGATAATTCACCCCTCCACTTT. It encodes CASSLGQDNSPLHF.

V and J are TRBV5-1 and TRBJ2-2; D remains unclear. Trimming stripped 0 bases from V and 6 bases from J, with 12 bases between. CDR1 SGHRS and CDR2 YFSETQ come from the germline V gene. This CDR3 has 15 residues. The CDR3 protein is CASSLGTAGAGELFF. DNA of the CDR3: TGCGCCAGCAGCTTGGGGACCGCCGGCGCCGGGGAGCTGTTTTTT.

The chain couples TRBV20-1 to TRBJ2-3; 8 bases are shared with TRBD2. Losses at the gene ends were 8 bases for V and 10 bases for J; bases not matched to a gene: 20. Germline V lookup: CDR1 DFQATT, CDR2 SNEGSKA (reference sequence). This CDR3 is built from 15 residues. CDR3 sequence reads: CSPEGSGSFFEAQYF. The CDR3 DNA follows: TGCAGTCCGGAGGGAAGCGGGAGTTTTTTTGAGGCGCAGTATTTT.

The CDR3 sequence: CASSKEKRGFSYEQYF. CDR3 nucleotide sequence: TGTGCCAGCAGCAAAGAAAAGCGGGGGTTCTCCTACGAGCAGTACTTC. The chain employs TRBV21-1 and TRBJ2-7; the table's D call, TRBD2, has no DNA check behind it. TRBV21-1 is noted as a pseudogene. This CDR3 has 16 amino acids.

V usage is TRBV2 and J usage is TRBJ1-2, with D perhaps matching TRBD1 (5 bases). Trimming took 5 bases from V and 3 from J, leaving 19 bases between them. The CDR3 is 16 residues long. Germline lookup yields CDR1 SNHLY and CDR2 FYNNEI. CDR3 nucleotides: TGTGCCAGCAGTAAAACTATCAGGGCCCTCTACTATGGCTACACCTTC. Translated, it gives CASSKTIRALYYGYTF.

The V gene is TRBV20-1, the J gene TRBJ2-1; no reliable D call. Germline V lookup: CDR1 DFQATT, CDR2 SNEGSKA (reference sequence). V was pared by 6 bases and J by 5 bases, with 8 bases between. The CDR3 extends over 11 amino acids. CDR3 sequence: CSAIHDNEQFF. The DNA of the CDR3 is TGCAGTGCCATACACGACAATGAGCAGTTCTTC.

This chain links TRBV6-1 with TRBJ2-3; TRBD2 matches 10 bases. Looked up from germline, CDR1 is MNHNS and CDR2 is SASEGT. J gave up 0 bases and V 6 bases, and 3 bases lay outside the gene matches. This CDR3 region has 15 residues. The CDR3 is CASRGLAISTDTQYF. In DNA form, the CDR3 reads TGTGCCAGCAGGGGACTAGCGATAAGCACAGATACGCAGTATTTT.

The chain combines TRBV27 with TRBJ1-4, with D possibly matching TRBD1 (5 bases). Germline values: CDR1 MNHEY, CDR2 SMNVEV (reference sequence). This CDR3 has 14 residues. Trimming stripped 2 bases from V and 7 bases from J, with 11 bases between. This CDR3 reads CASSLGGVSEKLFF. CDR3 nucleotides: TGTGCCAGCAGTTTAGGAGGGGTCAGTGAAAAACTGTTTTTT.

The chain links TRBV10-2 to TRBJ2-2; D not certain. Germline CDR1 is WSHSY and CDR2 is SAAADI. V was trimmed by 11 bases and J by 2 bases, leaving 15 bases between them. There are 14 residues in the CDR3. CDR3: CAAGLPRNTGELFF. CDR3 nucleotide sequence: TGCGCCGCAGGTCTACCACGCAACACCGGGGAGCTGTTTTTT.

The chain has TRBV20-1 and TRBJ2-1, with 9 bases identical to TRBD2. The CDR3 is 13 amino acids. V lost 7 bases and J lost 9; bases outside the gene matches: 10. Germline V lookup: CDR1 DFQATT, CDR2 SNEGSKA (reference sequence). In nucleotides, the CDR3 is TGCAGTGTGGGCGGGGGGGCCCTCAGTGAGCAGTTCTTC. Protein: CSVGGGALSEQFF.

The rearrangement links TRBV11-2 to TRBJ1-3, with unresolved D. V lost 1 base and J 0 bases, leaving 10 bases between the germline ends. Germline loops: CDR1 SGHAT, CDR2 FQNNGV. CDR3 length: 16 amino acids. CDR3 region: CASSLGTGFSGNTIYF. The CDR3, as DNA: TGTGCCAGCAGCTTAGGGACCGGGTTCTCTGGAAACACCATATATTTT.

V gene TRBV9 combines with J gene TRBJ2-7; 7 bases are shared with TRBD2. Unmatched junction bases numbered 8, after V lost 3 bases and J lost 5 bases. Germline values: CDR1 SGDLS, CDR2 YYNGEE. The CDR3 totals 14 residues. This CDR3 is CASSARLALDEQYF. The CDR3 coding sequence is TGTGCCAGCAGCGCGAGACTAGCCCTCGACGAGCAGTACTTC.

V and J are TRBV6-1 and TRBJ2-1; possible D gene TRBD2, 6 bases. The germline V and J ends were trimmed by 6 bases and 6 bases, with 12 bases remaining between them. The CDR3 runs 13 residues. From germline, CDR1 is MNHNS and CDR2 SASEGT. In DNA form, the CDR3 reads TGTGCCAGCAGGCAGGGACTGGCCAATGAGCAGTTCTTC. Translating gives CASRQGLANEQFF.

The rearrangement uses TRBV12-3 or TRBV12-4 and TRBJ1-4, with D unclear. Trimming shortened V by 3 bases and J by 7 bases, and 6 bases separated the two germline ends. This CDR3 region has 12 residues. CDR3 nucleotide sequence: TGTGCCAGCAGTTTTGAGCCTGAAAAACTGTTTTTT. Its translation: CASSFEPEKLFF.

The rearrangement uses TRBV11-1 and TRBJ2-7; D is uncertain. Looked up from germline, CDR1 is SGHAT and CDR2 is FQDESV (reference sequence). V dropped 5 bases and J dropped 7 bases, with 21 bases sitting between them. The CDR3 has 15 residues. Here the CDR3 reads CASSTTTNRPREQYF. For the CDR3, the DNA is TGTGCCAGCAGCACTACCACGAACCGTCCCCGGGAGCAGTACTTC.

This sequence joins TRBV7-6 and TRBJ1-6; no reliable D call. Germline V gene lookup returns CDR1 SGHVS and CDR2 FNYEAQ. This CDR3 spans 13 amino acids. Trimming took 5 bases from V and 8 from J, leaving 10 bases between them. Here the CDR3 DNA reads TGTGCCAGCAGCCCAGCGCGGGATTCACCCCTCCACTTT. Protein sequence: CASSPARDSPLHF. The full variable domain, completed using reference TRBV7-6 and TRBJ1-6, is GAGVSQSPRYKVTKRGQDVALRCDPISGHVSLYWYRQALGQGPEFLTYFNYEAQQDKSGLPNDRFSAERPEGSISTLTIQRTEQRDSAMYRCASSPARDSPLHFGNGTRLTVT.

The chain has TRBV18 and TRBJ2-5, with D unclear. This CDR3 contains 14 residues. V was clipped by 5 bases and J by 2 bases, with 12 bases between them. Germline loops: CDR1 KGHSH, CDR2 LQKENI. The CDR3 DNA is TGTGCCAGCTCAACTTTAGGCACACAAGAGACCCAGTACTTC. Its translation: CASSTLGTQETQYF.

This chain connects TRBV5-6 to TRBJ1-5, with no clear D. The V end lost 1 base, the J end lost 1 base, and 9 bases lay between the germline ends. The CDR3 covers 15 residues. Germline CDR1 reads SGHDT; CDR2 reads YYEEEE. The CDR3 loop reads CASSLRTASNQPQHF. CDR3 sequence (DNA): TGTGCCAGCAGCTTGAGGACGGCAAGCAATCAGCCCCAGCATTTT. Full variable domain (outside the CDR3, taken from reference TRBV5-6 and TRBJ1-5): DAGVTQSPTHLIKTRGQQVTLRCSPKSGHDTVSWYQQALGQGPQFIFQYYEEEERQRGNFPDRFSGHQFPNYSSELNVNALLLGDSALYLCASSLRTASNQPQHFGDGTRLSIL.